This TCR beta chain stems from a study of blood T cell repertoires in COVID-19. Across the whole study: PBMCs, B-cell-depleted T cells, or T cells were the source of the cDNA or gDNA that made up the material.

Original handling: By means of reference gene primer amplification, nucleated cell counts were estimated. Method: immunoSEQ multiplex PCR; TCRdb's copy keeps in-frame clones and lacks some. D and trimming were read from the DNA, whereas the V and J calls and clone size are those reported in that table. Of about 69,000 clones in the sample, approximately 86% were seen once. Germline V lookup: CDR1 MNHEY, CDR2 SMNVEV (reference sequence). This CDR3 has 14 amino acids. V trimming: 3 bases; J trimming: 4 bases; junction bases outside the gene matches: 4. Patients in Seattle were enrolled during active infection, then followed longitudinally.

The chain uses TRBV27 and TRBJ1-2; 8 bases fit TRBD1. The sample was peripheral blood. This receptor was identified in a man aged 35-49 years with COVID-19, enrolled during active disease. The DNA of the CDR3 is TGTGCCAGCAGTTTTGCAGGGGGCATCTATGGCTACACCTTC. Encoded protein: CASSFAGGIYGYTF.